This T cell receptor beta chain was captured in a study of a mutant IDH1 vaccine in newly diagnosed glioma. For the study at large: The initiation of vaccination occurred 4-6 weeks after radiotherapy alone, or with temozolomide cycles.

Comment on this clone: Its antigen is as yet unknown.

Germline assignment: CDR1 MDHEN and CDR2 SYDVKM. Trimming took off 1 base at V and 1 base at J, with 16 bases between the two ends. The CDR3 runs 17 residues. The sample's time point: week 47, end of study. A 20-mer mutant IDH1 peptide at 300 ug was injected subcutaneously with topical imiquimod. Tumors from donors were new WHO grade 3 or 4 IDH1-mutant astrocytomas with ATRX loss. Findings of the study overall: Pseudoprogression seemed unlinked to shifts in top peripheral T cell clonotypes.

Clones were sequenced by immunoSEQ multiplex PCR, and TCRdb holds only the in-frame ones, with some missing. This sample has about 85,000 clones, with about nine tenths found just once. The TCR sequence derives from a woman aged 50 to 65 with glioma. This sequence joins TRBV28 and TRBJ1-2; a weak D match, TRBD1 (5 bases). The sequencing used PBMCs, collected from a glioma patient whose treatment included an IDH1 peptide vaccine. As DNA, the CDR3 is TGTGCCAGCAGTTTATCGGGGCAGGGAAGGGGTAACTATGGCTACACCTTC. Residues: CASSLSGQGRGNYGYTF.